Listed here are 5 T cell receptor beta chains from one sample, sequenced in a study of identical twins' blood T cells. TCRdb used MiXCR to reprocess the 5' RACE reads, holding one entry per CDR3 protein. The sample carries 300,000 to 400,000 distinct CDR3 sequences, roughly 30% recorded once. Material for sequencing was PBMCs. The receptors come from a woman aged 18-55 years in good health.

This clonotype appeared a single time. Compared with germline, one end of the junction differs, possibly owing to a read error. This chain links TRBV6-6 with TRBJ1-5; no reliable D call. CDR1 is MNHNY, CDR2 SVGAGI, per germline (reference sequence). CDR3 length equals 14 residues. The CDR3 DNA sequence: TGTGCCAGCAGAAAATCGAGGGAGAATCAGCCCCATCATTTT. Its protein product is CASRKSRENQPHHF.

This clonotype has a count of ten or more. The chain carries TRBV6-6 and TRBJ1-5; 7 bases align to TRBD1. CDR1 and CDR2 from the germline V gene are MNHNY and SVGAGI (reference sequence). V gave up 1 base and J gave up 1 base; unmatched junction bases: 10. This CDR3 spans 18 amino acids. For the CDR3, the DNA is TGTGCCAGCAGTTACTACCCGGGACAGCGAAGCAGCAATCAGCCCCAGCATTTT. Its protein is CASSYYPGQRSSNQPQHF.

V usage is TRBV2 and J usage is TRBJ1-2; D unclear. Germline values: CDR1 SNHLY, CDR2 FYNNEI. The CDR3 extends over 17 amino acids. V shed 3 bases and J shed 3 bases, with 20 bases lying between them. CDR3: CASSDHAGSRLYYGYTF. DNA for the CDR3: TGTGCCAGCAGTGATCACGCCGGCAGCAGATTATACTATGGCTACACCTTC.

The genes are TRBV27 and TRBJ2-7; possibly TRBD2 for D (5 bases). Trimming pared 2 bases from V and 6 bases from J, leaving 11 bases between. This CDR3 has 13 residues. CDR1 is MNHEY, CDR2 SMNVEV, per germline (reference sequence). The CDR3 spells CASSLGPRGEQYF. In DNA, the CDR3 is TGTGCCAGCAGTTTAGGCCCTCGGGGCGAGCAGTACTTC.

This chain connects TRBV20-1 to TRBJ2-3; 12 bases agree with TRBD2. Germline CDR1 DFQATT, CDR2 SNEGSKA (reference sequence). V trimming: 3 bases; J trimming: 4 bases; junction bases outside the gene matches: 5. The CDR3 is made up of 15 amino acids. As DNA, the CDR3 is TGCAGTGCTAGCCGACTAGCGGGAGTCCCAGATACGCAGTATTTT. It translates to CSASRLAGVPDTQYF.